The clone carrying this T cell receptor beta chain showed up many times. This specimen comes from a study of T cells in Graves' hyperthyroidism and ophthalmopathy. With 5 bases removed from V and 7 bases from J, the gap between germline ends came to 12 bases. CDR1 is SGHTA, CDR2 FQGNSA, per germline. The CDR3 contains 12 residues. The TCR beta CDR3 regions underwent amplification using RNA transcripts as the source. The HTBI set primed first-round TCR CDR3 RT-PCR. TCRdb called the multiplex PCR reads again in MiXCR, with one record for every CDR3 protein. Here the sample spans about 50,000 distinct CDR3 sequences, 45% to 50% being singletons. Based on clinical symptoms, serum thyroxine and TRAb, thyroid ultrasound and orbital computed tomography, diagnoses were reached.

This TCR was sampled from a woman between 45 and 60 years old with Graves' hyperthyroidism. This chain links TRBV7-2 with TRBJ2-7; no clear D gene. Sequencing input: peripheral blood or thyroid tissue (not recorded which). The CDR3 loop is CASSLTPWEQYF. CDR3 DNA sequence: TGTGCCAGCAGCCTGACACCATGGGAGCAGTACTTC. The full variable domain, in which reference TRBV7-2 and TRBJ2-7 provide the parts outside the CDR3, is GAGVSQSPSNKVTEKGKDVELRCDPISGHTALYWYRQSLGQGLEFLIYFQGNSAPDKSGLPSDRFSAERTGGSVSTLTIQRTQQEDSAVYLCASSLTPWEQYFGPGTRLTVT.